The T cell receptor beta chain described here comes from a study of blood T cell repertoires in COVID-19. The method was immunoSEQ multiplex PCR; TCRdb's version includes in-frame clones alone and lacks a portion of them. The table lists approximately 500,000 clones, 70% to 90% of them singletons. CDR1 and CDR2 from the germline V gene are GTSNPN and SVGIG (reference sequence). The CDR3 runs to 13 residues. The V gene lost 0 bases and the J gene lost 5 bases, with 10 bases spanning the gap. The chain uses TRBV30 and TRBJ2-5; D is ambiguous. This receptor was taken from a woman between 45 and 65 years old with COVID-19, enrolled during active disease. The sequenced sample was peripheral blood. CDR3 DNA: TGTGCCTGGAGTGTACTAAGAGCCGAGACCCAGTACTTC. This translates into CAWSVLRAETQYF. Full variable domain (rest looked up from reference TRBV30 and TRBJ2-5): SQTIHQWPATLVQPVGSPLSLECTVEGTSNPNLYWYRQAAGRGLQLLFYSVGIGQISSEVPQNLSASRPQDRQFILSSKKLLLSDSGFYLCAWSVLRAETQYFGPGTRLLVL.